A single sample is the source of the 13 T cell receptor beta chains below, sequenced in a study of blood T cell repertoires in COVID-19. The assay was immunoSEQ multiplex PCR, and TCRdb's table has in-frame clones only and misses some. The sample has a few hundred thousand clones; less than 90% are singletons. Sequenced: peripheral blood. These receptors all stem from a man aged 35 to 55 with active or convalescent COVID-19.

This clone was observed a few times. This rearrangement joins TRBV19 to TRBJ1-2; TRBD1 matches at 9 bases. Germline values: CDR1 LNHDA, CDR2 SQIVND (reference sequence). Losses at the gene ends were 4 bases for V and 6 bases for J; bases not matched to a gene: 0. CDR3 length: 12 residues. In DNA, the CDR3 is TGTGCCAGTAGTAACAGGGGGCATGGCTACACCTTC. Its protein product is CASSNRGHGYTF.

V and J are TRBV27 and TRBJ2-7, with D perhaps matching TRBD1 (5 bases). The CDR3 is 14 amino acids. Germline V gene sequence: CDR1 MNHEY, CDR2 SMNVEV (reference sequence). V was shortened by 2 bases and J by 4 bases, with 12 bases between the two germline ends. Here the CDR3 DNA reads TGTGCCAGCAGTTTAAACGTAGGGGCTTACGAGCAGTACTTC. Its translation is CASSLNVGAYEQYF.

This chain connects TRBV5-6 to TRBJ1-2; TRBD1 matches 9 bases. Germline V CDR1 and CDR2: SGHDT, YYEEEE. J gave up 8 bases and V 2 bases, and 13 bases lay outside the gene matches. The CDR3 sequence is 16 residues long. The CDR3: CASSFDRGGSLVGYTF. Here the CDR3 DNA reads TGTGCCAGCAGCTTTGACAGGGGGGGATCCCTAGTGGGCTACACCTTC. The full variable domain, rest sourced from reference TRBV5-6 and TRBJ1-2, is DAGVTQSPTHLIKTRGQQVTLRCSPKSGHDTVSWYQQALGQGPQFIFQYYEEEERQRGNFPDRFSGHQFPNYSSELNVNALLLGDSALYLCASSFDRGGSLVGYTFGSGTRLTVV.

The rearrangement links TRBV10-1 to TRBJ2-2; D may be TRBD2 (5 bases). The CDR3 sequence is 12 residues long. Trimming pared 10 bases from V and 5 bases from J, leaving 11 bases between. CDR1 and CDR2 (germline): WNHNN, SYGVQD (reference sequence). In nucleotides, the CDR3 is TGCGCCACCTCCGGAGGAACCGGGGAGCTGTTTTTT. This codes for CATSGGTGELFF.

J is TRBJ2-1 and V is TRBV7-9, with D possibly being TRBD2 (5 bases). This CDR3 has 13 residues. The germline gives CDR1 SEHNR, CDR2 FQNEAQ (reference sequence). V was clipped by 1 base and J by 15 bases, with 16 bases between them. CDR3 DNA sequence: TGTGCCAGCAGCTTAGGACGAAACGGAGGCTCGTTCTTC. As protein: CASSLGRNGGSFF.

The CDR3 sequence: CASSQDRLAEKSSYEQYF. The DNA of the CDR3 is TGTGCCAGCAGCCAAGATCGGCTAGCGGAGAAAAGCTCCTACGAGCAGTACTTC. The V and J genes are TRBV3-1 (or the pseudogene TRBV3-2) and TRBJ2-7, with 7 nucleotides matching TRBD2. The CDR3 is 18 amino acids. After removal of 0 bases from V and 0 bases from J, the junction contained 11 bases not matched to a gene. The germline gives CDR1 LGHDT, CDR2 YNNKEL (reference sequence).

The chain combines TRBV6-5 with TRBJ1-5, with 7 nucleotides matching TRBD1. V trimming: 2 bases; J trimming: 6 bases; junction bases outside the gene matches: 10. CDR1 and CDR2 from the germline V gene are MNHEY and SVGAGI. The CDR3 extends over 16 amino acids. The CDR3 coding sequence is TGTGCCAGCAGTTACAAATTCCGACAGGGTGCTCAGCCCCAGCATTTT. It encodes CASSYKFRQGAQPQHF.

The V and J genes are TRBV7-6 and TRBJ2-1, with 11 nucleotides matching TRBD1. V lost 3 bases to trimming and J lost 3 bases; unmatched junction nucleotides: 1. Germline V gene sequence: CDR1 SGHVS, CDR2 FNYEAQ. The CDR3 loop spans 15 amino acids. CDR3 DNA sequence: TGTGCCAGCAGCTTCGGGACAGGGGGCTACAATGAGCAGTTCTTC. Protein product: CASSFGTGGYNEQFF.

The CDR3 nucleotides are TGTGCCAGCAGTCAGGCCGGCACAGATACGCAGTATTTT. Amino acids: CASSQAGTDTQYF. The chain links TRBV12-3 or TRBV12-4 to TRBJ2-3; D gene unclear. Trimming stripped 5 bases from V and 1 base from J, with 7 bases between. The length of the CDR3 is 13 residues.

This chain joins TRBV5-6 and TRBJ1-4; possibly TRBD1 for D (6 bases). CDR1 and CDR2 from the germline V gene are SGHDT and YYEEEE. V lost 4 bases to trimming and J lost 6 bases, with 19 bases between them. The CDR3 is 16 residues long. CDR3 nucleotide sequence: TGTGCCAGCAGCGGGGACATCAGTGACGTTTATGAAAAACTGTTTTTT. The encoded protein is CASSGDISDVYEKLFF.

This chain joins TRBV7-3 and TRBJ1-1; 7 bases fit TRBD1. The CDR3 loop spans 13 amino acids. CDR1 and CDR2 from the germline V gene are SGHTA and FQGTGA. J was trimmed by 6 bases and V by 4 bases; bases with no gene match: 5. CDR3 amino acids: CASSYGTEAEAFF. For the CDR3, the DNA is TGTGCCAGCAGCTACGGGACAGAAGCTGAAGCTTTCTTT.

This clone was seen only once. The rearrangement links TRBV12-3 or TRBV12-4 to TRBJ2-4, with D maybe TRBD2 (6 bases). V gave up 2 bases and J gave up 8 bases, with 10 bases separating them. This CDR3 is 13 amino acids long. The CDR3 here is CASSLSGLYIQYF. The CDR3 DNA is TGTGCCAGCAGTTTATCTGGACTATACATTCAGTACTTC.

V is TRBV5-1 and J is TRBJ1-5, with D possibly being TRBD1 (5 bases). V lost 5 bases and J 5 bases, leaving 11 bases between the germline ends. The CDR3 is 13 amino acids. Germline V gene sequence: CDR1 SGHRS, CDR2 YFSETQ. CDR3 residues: CASSVGGDQPQHF. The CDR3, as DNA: TGCGCCAGCAGTGTCGGGGGTGATCAGCCCCAGCATTTT.